The clone carrying this TCR beta chain was recorded only once. This sample is drawn from a study of blood T cell repertoires in COVID-19. At the level of the study: Researchers got acute and convalescent COVID-19 samples from the United States, Italy and Spain.

Per the original methods: Reference gene primer amplification yielded estimated nucleated cell counts. Assay: immunoSEQ multiplex PCR; the TCRdb copy retains only in-frame clones and omits some. The V and J calls and clone size were taken over from that table, and D and trimming were inferred from the DNA. The data hold about 210,000 clones, with 80% observed a single time. Individuals aged 18 to 89 years were recruited from approximately 24 US areas. Cohort placement rested on clinical history that participants reported themselves. This CDR3 comprises 15 residues. V was clipped by 6 bases and J by 3 bases; unmatched bases: 9. Germline V gene data show CDR1 as MGHRA and CDR2 as YSYEKL.

The chain joins TRBV4-1 to TRBJ1-1; 8 nucleotides line up with TRBD1. This receptor was obtained from a man aged 25 to 40 with acute COVID-19. The material sequenced was PBMCs or T cells enriched from blood (not recorded which). Here the CDR3 DNA reads TGCGCCAGCAGGCAACAGGGGGTCGCGGACACTGAAGCTTTCTTT. This codes for CASRQQGVADTEAFF.